This T cell receptor (beta chain) was profiled in a study of T cell responses to AZD1222 COVID-19 vaccine. General study points: In the spike-specific TCR repertoire, nearly half reportedly target unmutated variant regions. Mostly white British, mostly female donors; authors suggested clonal diversity may be underestimated. Repertoire sampling was restricted to post-peak T cell response timepoints. It was only a handful of AZD1222 recipients who were seropositive at baseline.

Repertoires were generated with immunoSEQ multiplex PCR, while TCRdb's copy carries only in-frame clones and drops some. The sample gives 150,000 to 170,000 clones, about nine tenths of which show up once; roughly 5% is in the top ten. CDR1 is SGHTA and CDR2 is FQGNSA in the germline V gene. This CDR3 is built from 18 residues. The V gene end was trimmed by 5 bases and the J gene end by 0 bases; junction bases not matched to a gene: 9. With regard to this clone: The antigen remains unidentified.

The chain couples TRBV7-2 to TRBJ1-6, with 8 bases lining up with TRBD1. Sequencing was performed on peripheral blood, taken on day 0 of MenACWY control vaccination. The source of this sequence is an adult in good health. In DNA, the CDR3 is TGTGCCAGCAGCCCAAGATTCGACAGGGGCTCCTATAATTCACCCCTCCACTTT. The encoded protein is CASSPRFDRGSYNSPLHF.